This TCR beta chain was documented in a study of brain T cells in children with intractable seizures. Sequencing was performed with immunoSEQ multiplex PCR; in TCRdb, only in-frame clones are kept and a portion is missing. The table shows 50,000 to 80,000 clones, with approximately 94% occurring only once. At least one anti-epileptic drug was given before surgery. Trimming at V came to 1 base and at J to 6 bases, leaving 9 bases not matched to a gene. Germline V gene sequence: CDR1 SEHNR, CDR2 FQNEAQ (reference sequence). This CDR3 is 16 amino acids long. The sample here was peripheral blood, taken at surgery. This chain links TRBV7-9 with TRBJ2-1, with 7 nucleotides matching TRBD2. The origin of this receptor is a boy in the first two years of life with focal cortical dysplasia and intractable seizures. CDR3 in amino acids: CASSLEPGRTSNEQFF. The CDR3 DNA is TGTGCCAGCAGCTTAGAACCGGGACGGACTAGCAATGAGCAGTTCTTC.